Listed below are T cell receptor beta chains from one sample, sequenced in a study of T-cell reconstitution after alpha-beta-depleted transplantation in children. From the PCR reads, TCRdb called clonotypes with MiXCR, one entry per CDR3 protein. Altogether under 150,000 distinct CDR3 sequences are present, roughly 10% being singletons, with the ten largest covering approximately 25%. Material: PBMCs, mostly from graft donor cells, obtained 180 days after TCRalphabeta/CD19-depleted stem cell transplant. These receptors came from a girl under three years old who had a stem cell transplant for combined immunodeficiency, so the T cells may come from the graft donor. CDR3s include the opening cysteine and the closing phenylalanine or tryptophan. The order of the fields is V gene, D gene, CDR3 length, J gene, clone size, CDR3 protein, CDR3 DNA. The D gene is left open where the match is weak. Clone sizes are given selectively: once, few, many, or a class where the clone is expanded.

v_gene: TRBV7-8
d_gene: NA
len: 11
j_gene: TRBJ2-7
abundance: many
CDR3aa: CASSLRDEQYF
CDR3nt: TGTGCCAGCAGCTTAAGGGACGAGCAGTACTTC

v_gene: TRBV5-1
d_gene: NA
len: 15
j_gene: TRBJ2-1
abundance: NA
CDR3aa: CASSLGSGPYNEQFF
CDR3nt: TGCGCCAGCAGCTTGGGCAGCGGGCCCTACAATGAGCAGTTCTTC

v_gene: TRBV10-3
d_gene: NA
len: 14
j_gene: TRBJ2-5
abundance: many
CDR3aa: CAISVGGGQETQYF
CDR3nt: TGTGCCATCAGTGTCGGGGGTGGGCAAGAGACCCAGTACTTC

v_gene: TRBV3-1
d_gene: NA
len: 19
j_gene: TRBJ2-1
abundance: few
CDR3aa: CASSQDVGAERISYNEQFF
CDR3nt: TGTGCCAGCAGCCAAGATGTAGGAGCGGAAAGGATCTCCTACAATGAGCAGTTCTTC

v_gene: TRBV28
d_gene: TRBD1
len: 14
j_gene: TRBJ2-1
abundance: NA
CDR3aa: CATDRQGSYNEQFF
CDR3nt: TGTGCCACCGACAGACAGGGTTCCTACAATGAGCAGTTCTTC

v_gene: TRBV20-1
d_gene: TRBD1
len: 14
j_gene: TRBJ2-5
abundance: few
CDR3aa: CSAPTGEIQETQYF
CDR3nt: TGCAGTGCTCCAACAGGGGAGATACAAGAGACCCAGTACTTC

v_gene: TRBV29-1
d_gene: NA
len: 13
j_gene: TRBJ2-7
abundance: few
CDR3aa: CSVEGLAGNEQYF
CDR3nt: TGCAGCGTCGAGGGCCTAGCTGGGAACGAGCAGTACTTC

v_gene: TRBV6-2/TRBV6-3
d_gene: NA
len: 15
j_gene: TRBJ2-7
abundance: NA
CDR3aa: CASSPPTGRAYEQYF
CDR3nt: TGTGCCAGCAGTCCGCCGACAGGGAGGGCCTACGAGCAGTACTTC

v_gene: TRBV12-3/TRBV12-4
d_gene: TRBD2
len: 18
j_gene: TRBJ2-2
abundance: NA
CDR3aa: CASSLFRLAGVNTGELFF
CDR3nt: TGTGCCAGCAGTTTATTCAGGCTAGCGGGCGTTAACACCGGGGAGCTGTTTTTT

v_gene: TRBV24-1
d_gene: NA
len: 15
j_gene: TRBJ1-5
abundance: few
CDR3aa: CATSDGRTANQPQHF
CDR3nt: TGTGCCACCAGTGATGGGAGGACGGCAAATCAGCCCCAGCATTTT

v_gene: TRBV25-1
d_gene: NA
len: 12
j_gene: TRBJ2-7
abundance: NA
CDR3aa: CASSWLAGEQYF
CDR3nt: TGTGCCAGCAGTTGGCTTGCCGGCGAGCAGTACTTC

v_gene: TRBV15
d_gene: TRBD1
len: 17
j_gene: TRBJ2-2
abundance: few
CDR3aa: CATSRPRTGRYTGELFF
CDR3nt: TGTGCCACCAGCAGACCCCGGACAGGCCGCTACACCGGGGAGCTGTTTTTT

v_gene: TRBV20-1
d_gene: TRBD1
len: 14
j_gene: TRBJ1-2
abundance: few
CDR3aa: CSAQGQGNNYGYTF
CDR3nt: TGCAGTGCTCAAGGACAGGGAAATAACTATGGCTACACCTTC

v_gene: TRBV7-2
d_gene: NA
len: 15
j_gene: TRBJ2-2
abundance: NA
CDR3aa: CASSLEWTVTGELFF
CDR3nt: TGTGCCAGCAGCTTAGAGTGGACAGTGACCGGGGAGCTGTTTTTT

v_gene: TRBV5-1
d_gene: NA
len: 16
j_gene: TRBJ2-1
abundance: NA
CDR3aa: CASSLSGTPSYNEQFF
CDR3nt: TGCGCCAGCAGCTTGTCCGGGACCCCCTCCTACAATGAGCAGTTCTTC

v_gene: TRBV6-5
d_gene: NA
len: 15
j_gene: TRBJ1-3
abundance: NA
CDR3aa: CASSYSTVAGNTIYF
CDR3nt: TGTGCCAGCAGTTACTCGACCGTGGCTGGAAACACCATATATTTT

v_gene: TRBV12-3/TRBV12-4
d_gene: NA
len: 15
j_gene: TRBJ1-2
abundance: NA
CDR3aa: CASSLMGVQGYGYTF
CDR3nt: TGTGCCAGCAGTTTAATGGGCGTACAGGGCTATGGCTACACCTTC

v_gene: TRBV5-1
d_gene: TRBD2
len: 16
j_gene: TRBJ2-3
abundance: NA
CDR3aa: CASSLDGRAAADTQYF
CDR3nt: TGCGCCAGCAGCTTGGACGGGAGGGCCGCGGCAGATACGCAGTATTTT

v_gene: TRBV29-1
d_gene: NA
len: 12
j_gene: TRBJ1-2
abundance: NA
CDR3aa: CSVEGLHYGYTF
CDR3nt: TGCAGCGTAGAGGGCCTACACTATGGCTACACCTTC

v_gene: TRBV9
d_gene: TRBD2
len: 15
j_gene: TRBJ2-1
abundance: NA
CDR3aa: CASSTSGRAQNEQFF
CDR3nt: TGTGCCAGCAGCACTAGCGGGAGGGCCCAAAATGAGCAGTTCTTC

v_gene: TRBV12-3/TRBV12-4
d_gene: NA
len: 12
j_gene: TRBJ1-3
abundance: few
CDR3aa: CASRRSGNTIYF
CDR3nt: TGTGCCAGCAGGCGCTCTGGAAACACCATATATTTT

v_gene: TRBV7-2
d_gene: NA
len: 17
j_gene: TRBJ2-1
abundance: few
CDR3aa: CASSLVVLTVGYNEQFF
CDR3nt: TGTGCCAGCAGCTTAGTCGTGCTTACGGTTGGGTACAATGAGCAGTTCTTC

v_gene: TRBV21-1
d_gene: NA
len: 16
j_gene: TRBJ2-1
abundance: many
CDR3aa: CASSKRLVGTYNEQFF
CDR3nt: TGTGCCAGCAGCAAACGACTGGTGGGAACATACAATGAGCAGTTCTTC

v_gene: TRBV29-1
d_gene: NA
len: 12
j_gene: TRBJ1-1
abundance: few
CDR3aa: CSALTENTEAFF
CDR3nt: TGCAGCGCCCTAACAGAGAACACTGAAGCTTTCTTT

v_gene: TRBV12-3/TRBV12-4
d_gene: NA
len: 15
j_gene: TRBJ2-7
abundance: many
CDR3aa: CASSLGGGAPGEQYF
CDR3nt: TGTGCCAGCAGTTTAGGAGGGGGGGCCCCAGGGGAGCAGTACTTC

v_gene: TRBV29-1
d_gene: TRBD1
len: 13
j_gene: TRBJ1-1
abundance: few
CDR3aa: CSAGQGARTEAFF
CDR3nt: TGCAGCGCGGGACAGGGGGCGAGGACTGAAGCTTTCTTT

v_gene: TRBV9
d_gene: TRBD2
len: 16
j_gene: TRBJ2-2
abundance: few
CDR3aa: CASSPLGGRAAGELFF
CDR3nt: TGTGCCAGCAGCCCCCTGGGCGGGAGAGCGGCCGGGGAGCTGTTTTTT

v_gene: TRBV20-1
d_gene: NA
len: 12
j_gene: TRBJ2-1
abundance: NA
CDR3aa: CSASSLFDEQFF
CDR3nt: TGCAGTGCTAGTAGTCTCTTCGATGAGCAGTTCTTC

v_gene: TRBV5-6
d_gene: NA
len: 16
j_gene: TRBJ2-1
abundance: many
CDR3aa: CASSSPGGSSYNEQFF
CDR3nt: TGTGCCAGCAGCTCGCCCGGAGGTAGCTCCTACAATGAGCAGTTCTTC

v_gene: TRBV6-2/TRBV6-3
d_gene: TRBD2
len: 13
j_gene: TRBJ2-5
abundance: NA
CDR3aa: CASRPTSGETQYF
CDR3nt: TGTGCCAGCAGGCCTACTAGCGGGGAGACCCAGTACTTC

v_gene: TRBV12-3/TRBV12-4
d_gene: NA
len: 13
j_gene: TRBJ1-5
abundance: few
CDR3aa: CASSPGLNQPQHF
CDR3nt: TGTGCCAGCAGTCCCGGTCTAAATCAGCCCCAGCATTTT

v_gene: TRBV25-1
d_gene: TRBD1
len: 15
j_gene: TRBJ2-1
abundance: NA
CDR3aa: CASSEYWGQRDEQFF
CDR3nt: TGTGCCAGCAGTGAATACTGGGGACAGAGGGATGAGCAGTTCTTC

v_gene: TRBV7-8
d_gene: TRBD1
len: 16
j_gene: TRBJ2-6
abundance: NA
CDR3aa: CASSRGQSSGANVLTF
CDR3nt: TGTGCCAGCAGCCGGGGACAGAGCTCTGGGGCCAACGTCCTGACTTTC

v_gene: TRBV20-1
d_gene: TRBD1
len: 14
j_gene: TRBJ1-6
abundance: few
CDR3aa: CSGTLGQEYSPLHF
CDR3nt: TGCAGTGGTACATTAGGACAGGAATATTCACCCCTCCACTTT

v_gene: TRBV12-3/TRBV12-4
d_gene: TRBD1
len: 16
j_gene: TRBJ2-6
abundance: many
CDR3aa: CASRGQGLTGANVLTF
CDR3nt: TGTGCCAGCAGAGGACAGGGACTCACTGGGGCCAACGTCCTGACTTTC

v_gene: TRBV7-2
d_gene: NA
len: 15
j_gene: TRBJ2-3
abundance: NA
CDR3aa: CASSLAKGSTDTQYF
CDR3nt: TGTGCCAGCAGCTTAGCGAAAGGGAGCACAGATACGCAGTATTTT

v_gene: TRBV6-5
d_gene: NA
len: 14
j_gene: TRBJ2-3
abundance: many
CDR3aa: CASSYRTSTDTQYF
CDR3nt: TGTGCCAGCAGTTATCGGACAAGCACAGATACGCAGTATTTT

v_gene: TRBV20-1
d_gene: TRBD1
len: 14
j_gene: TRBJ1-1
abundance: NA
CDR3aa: CRALPDRARTEAFF
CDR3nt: TGCAGAGCACTCCCTGACAGGGCCCGGACTGAAGCTTTCTTT

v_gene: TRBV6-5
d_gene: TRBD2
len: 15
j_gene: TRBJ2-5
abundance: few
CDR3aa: CASSYGLAGAETQYF
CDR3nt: TGTGCCAGCAGTTACGGGCTAGCGGGAGCAGAGACCCAGTACTTC

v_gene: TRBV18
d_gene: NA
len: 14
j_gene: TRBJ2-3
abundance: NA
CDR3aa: CASSPTGRVGTQYF
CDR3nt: TGTGCCAGCTCACCGACAGGCCGCGTAGGAACGCAGTATTTT

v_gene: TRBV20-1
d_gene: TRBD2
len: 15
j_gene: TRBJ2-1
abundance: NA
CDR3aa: CCARREGRSYNEQFF
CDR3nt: TGCTGTGCTCGGCGGGAGGGCCGCTCCTACAATGAGCAGTTCTTC

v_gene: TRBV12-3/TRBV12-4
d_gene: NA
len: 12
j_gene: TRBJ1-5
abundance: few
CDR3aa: CASRKTPSPQHF
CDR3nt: TGTGCCAGCAGGAAAACACCTTCTCCCCAGCATTTT

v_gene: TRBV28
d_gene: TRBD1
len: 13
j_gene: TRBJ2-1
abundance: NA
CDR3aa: CASSQRGLNEQFF
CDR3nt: TGTGCCAGCAGTCAAAGGGGGCTGAATGAGCAGTTCTTC

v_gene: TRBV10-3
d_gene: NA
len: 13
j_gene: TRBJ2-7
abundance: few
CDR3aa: CAMGSDSSYEQYF
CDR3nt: TGTGCAATGGGCAGCGATAGCTCCTACGAGCAGTACTTC

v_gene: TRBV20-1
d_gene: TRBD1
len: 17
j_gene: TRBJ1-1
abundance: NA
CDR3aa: CSARGGQGITRNTEAFF
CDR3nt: TGCAGTGCTAGAGGAGGACAGGGAATAACAAGGAACACTGAAGCTTTCTTT

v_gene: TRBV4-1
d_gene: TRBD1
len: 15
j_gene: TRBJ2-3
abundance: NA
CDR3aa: CASRAPGQLPDTQYF
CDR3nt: TGCGCCAGCAGGGCTCCGGGACAGTTGCCAGATACGCAGTATTTT

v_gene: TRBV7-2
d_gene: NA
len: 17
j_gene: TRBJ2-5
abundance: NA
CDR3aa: CASSLGGPSALPETQYF
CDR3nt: TGTGCCAGCAGCTTAGGCGGCCCTAGCGCCCTGCCAGAGACCCAGTACTTC

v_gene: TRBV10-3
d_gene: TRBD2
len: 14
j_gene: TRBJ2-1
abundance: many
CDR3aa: CAISEVASGNEQFF
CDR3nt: TGTGCCATCAGTGAGGTGGCTAGCGGCAATGAGCAGTTCTTC

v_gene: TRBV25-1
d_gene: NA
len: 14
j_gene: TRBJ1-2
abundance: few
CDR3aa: CASSEFRTDYGYTF
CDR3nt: TGTGCCAGCAGTGAATTTAGGACAGACTATGGCTACACCTTC

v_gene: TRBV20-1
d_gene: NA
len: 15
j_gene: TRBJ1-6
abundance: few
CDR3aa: CSAKPEYRRNSPLHF
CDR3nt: TGCAGTGCTAAACCTGAATACAGGAGGAATTCACCCCTCCACTTT

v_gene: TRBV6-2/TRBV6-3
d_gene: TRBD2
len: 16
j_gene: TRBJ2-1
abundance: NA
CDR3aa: CASTRFSGREVNEQFF
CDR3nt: TGTGCCAGCACACGGTTCAGCGGGAGGGAGGTCAATGAGCAGTTCTTC

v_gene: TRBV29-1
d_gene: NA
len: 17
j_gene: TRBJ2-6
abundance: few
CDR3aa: CSARELQGKAGANVLTF
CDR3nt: TGCAGCGCTAGGGAGTTACAGGGAAAGGCTGGGGCCAACGTCCTGACTTTC

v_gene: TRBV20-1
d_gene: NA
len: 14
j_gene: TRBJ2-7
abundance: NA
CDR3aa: CSARDQNWPLEQYF
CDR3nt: TGCAGTGCTAGAGATCAGAATTGGCCCTTGGAGCAGTACTTC

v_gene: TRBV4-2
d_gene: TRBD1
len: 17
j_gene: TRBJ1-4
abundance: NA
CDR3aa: CASSQETGAATNEKLFF
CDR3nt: TGTGCCAGCAGCCAAGAGACAGGGGCTGCAACTAATGAAAAACTGTTTTTT

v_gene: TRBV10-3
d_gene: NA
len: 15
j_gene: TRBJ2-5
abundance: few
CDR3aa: CAISPRSGGWETQYF
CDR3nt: TGTGCCATCAGTCCACGTAGCGGCGGGTGGGAGACCCAGTACTTC